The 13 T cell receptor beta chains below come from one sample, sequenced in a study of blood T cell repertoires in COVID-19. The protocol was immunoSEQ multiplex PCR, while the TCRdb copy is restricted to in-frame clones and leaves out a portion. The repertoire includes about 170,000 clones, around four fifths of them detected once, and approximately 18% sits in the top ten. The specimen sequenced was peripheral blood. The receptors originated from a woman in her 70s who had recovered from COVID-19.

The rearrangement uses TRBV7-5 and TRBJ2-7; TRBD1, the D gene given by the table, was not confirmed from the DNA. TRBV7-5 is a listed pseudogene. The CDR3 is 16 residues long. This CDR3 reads CVRSTRDRALSYEQYF. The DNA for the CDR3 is TGTGTCAGAAGCACCCGGGACAGGGCCCTATCCTACGAGCAGTACTTC.

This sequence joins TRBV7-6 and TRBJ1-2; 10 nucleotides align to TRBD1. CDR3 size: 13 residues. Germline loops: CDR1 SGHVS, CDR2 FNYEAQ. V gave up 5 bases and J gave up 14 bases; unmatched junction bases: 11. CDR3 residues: CASSPHPGQGETF. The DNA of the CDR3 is TGTGCCAGCAGCCCCCACCCAGGACAGGGGGAAACCTTC.

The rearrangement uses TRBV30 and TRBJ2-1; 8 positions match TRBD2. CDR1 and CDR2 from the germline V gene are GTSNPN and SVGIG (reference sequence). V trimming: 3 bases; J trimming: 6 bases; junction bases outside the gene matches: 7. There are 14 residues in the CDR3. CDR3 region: CAWRLAGGTNEQFF. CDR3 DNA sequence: TGTGCCTGGAGGCTGGCGGGAGGTACCAATGAGCAGTTCTTC.

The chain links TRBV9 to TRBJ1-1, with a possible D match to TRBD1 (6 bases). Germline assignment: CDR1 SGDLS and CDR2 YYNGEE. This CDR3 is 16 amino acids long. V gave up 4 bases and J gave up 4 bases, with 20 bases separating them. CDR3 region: CASSPRGAGVVTEAFF. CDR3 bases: TGTGCCAGCAGCCCACGGGGGGCAGGGGTGGTCACTGAAGCTTTCTTT.

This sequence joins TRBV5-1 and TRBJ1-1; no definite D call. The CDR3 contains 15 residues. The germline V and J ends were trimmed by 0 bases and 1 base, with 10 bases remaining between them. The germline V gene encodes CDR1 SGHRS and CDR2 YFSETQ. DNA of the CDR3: TGCGCCAGCAGCTTGGTGGGCGGGCAGAACACTGAAGCTTTCTTT. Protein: CASSLVGGQNTEAFF.

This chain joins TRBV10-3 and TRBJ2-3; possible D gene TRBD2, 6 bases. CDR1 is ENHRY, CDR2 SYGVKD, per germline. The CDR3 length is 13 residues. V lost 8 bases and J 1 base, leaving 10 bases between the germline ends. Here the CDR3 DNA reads TGTGCCATCTCATCGGGAGGCACAGATACGCAGTATTTT. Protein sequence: CAISSGGTDTQYF.

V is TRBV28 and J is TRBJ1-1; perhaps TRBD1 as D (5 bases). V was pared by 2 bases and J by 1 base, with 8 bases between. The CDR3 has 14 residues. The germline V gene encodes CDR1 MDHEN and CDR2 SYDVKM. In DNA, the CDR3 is TGTGCCAGCAGTTTAGTGGGGCCGAACACTGAAGCTTTCTTT. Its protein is CASSLVGPNTEAFF.

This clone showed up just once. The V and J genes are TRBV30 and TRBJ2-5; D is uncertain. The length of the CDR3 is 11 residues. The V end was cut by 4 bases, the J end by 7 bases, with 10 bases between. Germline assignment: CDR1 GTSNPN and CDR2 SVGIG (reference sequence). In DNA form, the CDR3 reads TGTGCCTGGAATGCCGGAGCGACCCAGTACTTC. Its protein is CAWNAGATQYF.

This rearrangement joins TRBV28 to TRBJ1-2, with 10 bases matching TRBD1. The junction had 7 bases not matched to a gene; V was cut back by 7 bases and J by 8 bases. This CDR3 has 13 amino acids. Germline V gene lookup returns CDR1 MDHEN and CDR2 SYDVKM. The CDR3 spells CASTWGTGAGYTF. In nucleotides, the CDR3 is TGTGCCAGCACCTGGGGGACAGGGGCCGGCTACACCTTC.

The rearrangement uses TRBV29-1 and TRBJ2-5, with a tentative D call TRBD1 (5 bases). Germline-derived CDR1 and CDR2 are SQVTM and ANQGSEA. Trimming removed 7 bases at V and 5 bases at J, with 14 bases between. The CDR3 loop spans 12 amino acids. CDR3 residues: CSAPGARETQYF. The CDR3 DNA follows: TGCAGCGCCCCTGGGGCTAGGGAGACCCAGTACTTC.

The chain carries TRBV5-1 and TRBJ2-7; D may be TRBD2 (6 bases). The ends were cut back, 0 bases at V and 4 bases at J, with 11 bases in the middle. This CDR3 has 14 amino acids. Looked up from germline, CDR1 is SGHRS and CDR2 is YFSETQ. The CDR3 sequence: CASSLGRGLYEQYF. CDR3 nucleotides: TGCGCCAGCAGCTTGGGTCGGGGGTTGTACGAGCAGTACTTC.

The CDR3 region is CASSRTGYGYTF. CDR3 DNA sequence: TGTGCCAGCAGCCGGACAGGGTATGGCTACACCTTC. This chain uses TRBV9 with TRBJ1-2; 8 bases are shared with TRBD1. This CDR3 is built from 12 residues. Germline V gene sequence: CDR1 SGDLS, CDR2 YYNGEE. Germline trimming cut 4 bases from V and 5 bases from J; bases unmatched to any gene: 1.

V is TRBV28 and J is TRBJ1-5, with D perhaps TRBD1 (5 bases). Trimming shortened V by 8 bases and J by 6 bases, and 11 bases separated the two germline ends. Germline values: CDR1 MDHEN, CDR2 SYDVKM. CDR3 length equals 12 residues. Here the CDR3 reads CASGGGRQPQHF. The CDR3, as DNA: TGTGCCAGCGGCGGGGGACGTCAGCCCCAGCATTTT.